This TCR beta chain was retrieved from a study of cytomegalovirus exposure and HLA in healthy donors. The wider study: The Caucasian-associated ancestry cluster held roughly 84% of more than 350 genotyped donors. Study-wide findings and caveats: Only CMV serostatus was available as immune exposure information. A link between a missense DCLRE1C variant and TCR beta V- and J-gene trimming emerged from a later analysis. The dataset shows that most TCR sequences were rare, while some public TCRs occurred in many donors.

The CDR3 has 13 residues. Germline V gives CDR1 SQVTM, CDR2 ANQGSEA. V lost 4 bases and J 0 bases, leaving 9 bases between the germline ends. With regard to this clone: Its antigen is unknown.

A multiplex PCR was run with 60 Vbeta primers and 13 Jbeta primers. Profiling relied on immunoSEQ multiplex PCR, and the TCRdb table lists in-frame clones only, not all of them. The sample contains 150,000 to 200,000 clones, roughly 73% of which appear only once. This rearrangement joins TRBV29-1 to TRBJ1-1; maybe TRBD1 (6 bases). The sequenced sample was PBMCs. The receptor comes from a woman aged 40 to 49 in good health and CMV-seropositive. CDR3 amino acids: CSVVTGMNTEAFF. CDR3 sequence (DNA): TGCAGCGTTGTTACAGGGATGAACACTGAAGCTTTCTTT.